This TCR beta chain was identified during a study of response to subunit inactivated influenza vaccine. This clonotype was seen a few times. Its antigen is not identified. Notes on the study in general: The authors suggested that every seasonal influenza vaccination recruits few new T cells.

MiXCR, run by TCRdb on the RT-PCR reads, gives a single entry per CDR3 protein. The sample lists more than 700,000 distinct CDR3 sequences, 21% occurring once. The sequences come from PBMCs from blood, collected about 5 days after vaccination. This TCR came from a man aged 50 to 59 who received an inactivated influenza vaccine.

The CDR3 bases are TGTGCCAGCAGCTCCCGACAGGCGTTCCAAGAGACCCAGTACTTC. Translation: CASSSRQAFQETQYF. The rearrangement joins TRBV7-9 to TRBJ2-5, with D perhaps TRBD1 (6 bases). Germline CDR1 is SEHNR and CDR2 is FQNEAQ (reference sequence). Trimming took off 4 bases at V and 1 base at J, with 13 bases between the two ends. This CDR3 comprises 15 residues.